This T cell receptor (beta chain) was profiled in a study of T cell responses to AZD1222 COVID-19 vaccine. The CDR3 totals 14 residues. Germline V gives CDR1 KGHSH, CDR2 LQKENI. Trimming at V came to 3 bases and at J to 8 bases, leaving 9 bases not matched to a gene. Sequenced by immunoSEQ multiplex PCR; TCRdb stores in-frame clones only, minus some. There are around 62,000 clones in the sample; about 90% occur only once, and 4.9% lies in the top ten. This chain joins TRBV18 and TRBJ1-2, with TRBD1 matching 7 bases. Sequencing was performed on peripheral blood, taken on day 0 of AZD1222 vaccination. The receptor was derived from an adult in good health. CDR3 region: CASSPRTGSGGYTF. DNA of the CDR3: TGTGCCAGCTCACCGAGGACAGGCTCGGGGGGCTACACCTTC.